This T cell receptor beta chain was identified in a study of cytomegalovirus exposure and HLA in healthy donors. With 60 Vbeta and 13 Jbeta primers, the PCR was carried out. This table comes from immunoSEQ multiplex PCR, and its TCRdb copy is limited to in-frame clones, with some not included. Of about 170,000 clones detected, approximately 80% appear once; the ten largest clones hold 4.5% to 5.5%. The origin of this receptor is a woman aged 45-65 years in good health and CMV-seropositive. The sequencing input was PBMCs.

CDR3 sequence reads: CASSAMTGGAYGYTF. As DNA, the CDR3 is TGTGCCAGCAGTGCAATGACAGGGGGCGCTTATGGCTACACCTTC. The chain combines TRBV2 with TRBJ1-2, with 10 positions matching TRBD1. Germline V gene sequence: CDR1 SNHLY, CDR2 FYNNEI. The V gene end was trimmed by 4 bases and the J gene end by 5 bases; junction bases not matched to a gene: 7. The CDR3 consists of 15 residues.